These 22 T cell receptor beta chains share one sample of origin, sequenced in a study of T cell responses to AZD1222 COVID-19 vaccine. Measured with immunoSEQ multiplex PCR; TCRdb has only the in-frame clones, and not every one. The repertoire has around 100,000 clones, almost 85% of them found once; the top ten carry approximately 17%. The sample here was peripheral blood, taken on day 0 of AZD1222 vaccination. All receptors come from an adult in good health.

The chain uses TRBV24-1 and TRBJ1-5; possible D gene TRBD1, 6 bases. The V end lost 5 bases, the J end lost 7 bases, and 11 bases lay between the germline ends. The germline gives CDR1 KGHDR, CDR2 SFDVKD. The CDR3 sequence is 13 residues long. The CDR3 loop is CATSAGGGQPQHF. For the CDR3, the DNA is TGTGCCACCAGTGCCGGAGGGGGGCAGCCCCAGCATTTT.

This chain uses TRBV6-5 with TRBJ1-2, with 9 bases identical to TRBD1. Germline loops: CDR1 MNHEY, CDR2 SVGAGI. V trimming: 5 bases; J trimming: 8 bases; junction bases outside the gene matches: 6. The CDR3 is 13 amino acids. The CDR3 is CASSTDRGGGYTF. The CDR3 nucleotides read TGTGCCAGCAGTACCGACAGGGGGGGCGGCTACACCTTC.

The chain has TRBV27 and TRBJ1-5, with D hard to call. V lost 3 bases and J lost 4, with 7 bases in between. The CDR3 contains 13 residues. The germline V gene has CDR1 MNHEY and CDR2 SMNVEV (reference sequence). This CDR3 reads CASSFETNQPQHF. CDR3 in DNA: TGTGCCAGCAGTTTTGAAACTAATCAGCCCCAGCATTTT.

The chain employs TRBV7-2 and TRBJ2-7, with D hard to call. The CDR3 extends over 13 amino acids. Germline assignment: CDR1 SGHTA and CDR2 FQGNSA. V lost 5 bases, J lost 3 bases, and 11 bases lay in between. The CDR3 DNA reads TGTGCCAGCAGCCCGGACGGGTTCTACGAGCAGTACGTC. This codes for CASSPDGFYEQYV.

The chain recombines TRBV25-1 with TRBJ1-4; D gene ambiguous. Germline V CDR1 and CDR2: MGHDK, SYGVNS. V was shortened by 5 bases and J by 2 bases, with 12 bases between the two germline ends. The CDR3 sequence is 15 residues long. CDR3 loop: CASSPLYGTNEKLFF. CDR3 nucleotides: TGTGCCAGCAGTCCACTATACGGCACTAATGAAAAACTGTTTTTT.

The chain employs TRBV12-3 or TRBV12-4 and TRBJ1-4, with no clear D. Trimming left V 8 bases short and J 10 bases short, with 17 bases between. CDR3 size: 13 residues. The CDR3 DNA reads TGTGCCAGCTCGAGAGGACTAGGTGGAAAACTGTTTTTT. Amino acids: CASSRGLGGKLFF.

The chain employs TRBV30 and TRBJ2-5, with D hard to call. The CDR3 runs to 12 residues. CDR1 is GTSNPN, CDR2 SVGIG, per germline (reference sequence). The V end was cut by 1 base, the J end by 3 bases, with 6 bases between. The CDR3 region has the DNA TGTGCCTGGAGTGGCGAGGAAGAGACCCAGTACTTC. As protein: CAWSGEEETQYF.

The sample holds a few counts of this clone. The chain recombines TRBV5-1 with TRBJ1-1; possible D gene TRBD1, 6 bases. The V end was cut by 0 bases, the J end by 7 bases, with 22 bases between. Looked up from germline, CDR1 is SGHRS and CDR2 is YFSETQ. This CDR3 comprises 17 residues. This chain's CDR3 is CASSLEGSQAEGGEAFF. Written as DNA, the CDR3 is TGCGCCAGCAGCTTGGAGGGGTCCCAGGCGGAAGGGGGTGAAGCTTTCTTT.

The chain links TRBV5-8 to TRBJ1-2; D is unclear. The CDR3 extends over 13 amino acids. The ends were cut back, 7 bases at V and 0 bases at J, with 10 bases in the middle. Per the germline V gene, CDR1 is SGHTS and CDR2 is YDEGEE. This CDR3 is CASLARANYGYTF. CDR3 DNA: TGTGCCAGCTTGGCCCGAGCTAACTATGGCTACACCTTC.

The chain is built from TRBV4-1 and TRBJ2-2; D might be TRBD2 (6 bases). The CDR3 spans 16 residues. V lost 1 base and J 3 bases, leaving 12 bases between the germline ends. Germline CDR1 MGHRA, CDR2 YSYEKL. The CDR3 spells CASSQALRGDTGELFF. CDR3 sequence (DNA): TGCGCCAGCAGCCAAGCTCTGCGCGGGGACACCGGGGAGCTGTTTTTT.

The CDR3 loop reads CAISDLVGGNTEAFF. The CDR3 DNA is TGTGCCATCAGTGACCTCGTAGGGGGGAACACTGAAGCTTTCTTT. The chain joins TRBV10-3 to TRBJ1-1, with TRBD1 as a possible D gene (6 bases). Germline CDR1 reads ENHRY; CDR2 reads SYGVKD. The CDR3 extends over 15 amino acids. Trimming pared 3 bases from V and 1 base from J, leaving 12 bases between.

The V and J genes are TRBV21-1 and TRBJ2-7. TRBV21-1 is classified as a pseudogene. The CDR3 runs 16 residues. The CDR3 DNA reads TGTGCATGCCTCCCCAGCCAGCAGCACTCACGGCACGAGCAGTACGTC. It is translated as CACLPSQQHSRHEQYV.

V usage is TRBV29-1 and J usage is TRBJ1-1; D gene uncertain. Germline assignment: CDR1 SQVTM and CDR2 ANQGSEA. The V end was cut by 4 bases, the J end by 4 bases, with 4 bases between. There are 10 residues in the CDR3. The CDR3 DNA follows: TGCAGCGTTGCCGCCACTGAAGCTTTCTTT. Encoded protein: CSVAATEAFF.

This clone was recorded a few times. The chain links TRBV7-9 to TRBJ2-7; 8 bases line up with TRBD2. The CDR3 is 13 residues long. Germline-derived CDR1 and CDR2 are SEHNR and FQNEAQ (reference sequence). J was trimmed by 6 bases and V by 5 bases; bases with no gene match: 6. Here the CDR3 reads CASSPAGGVEQYF. The CDR3 DNA reads TGTGCCAGCAGCCCCGCGGGGGGAGTCGAGCAGTACTTC.

J is TRBJ1-1 and V is TRBV5-4; D not certain. The CDR3 is 15 amino acids. With 0 bases removed from V and 7 bases from J, the gap between germline ends came to 16 bases. Germline CDR1 SGHNT, CDR2 YYREEE (reference sequence). In DNA, the CDR3 is TGTGCCAGCAGCTTGGAGTTCGTCGGGGAGGATGAAGCTTTCTTT. This translates into CASSLEFVGEDEAFF. The variable domain in full, with the rest retrieved from reference TRBV5-4 and TRBJ1-1, is ETGVTQSPTHLIKTRGQQVTLRCSSQSGHNTVSWYQQALGQGPQFIFQYYREEENGRGNFPPRFSGLQFPNYSSELNVNALELDDSALYLCASSLEFVGEDEAFFGQGTRLTVV.

The chain joins TRBV4-2 to TRBJ1-2, with TRBD1 identical over 8 bases. V shed 4 bases and J 6 bases; nucleotides not matched to a gene: 4. CDR1 LGHNA and CDR2 YNFKEQ come from the germline V gene. CDR3 size: 13 residues. The CDR3 here is CASSLRQGNGYTF. CDR3 bases: TGTGCCAGCAGCCTAAGACAGGGGAATGGCTACACCTTC.

The chain recombines TRBV11-3 with TRBJ2-5, with D perhaps assigned TRBD1 or TRBD2 (5 bases each). V was shortened by 3 bases and J by 1 base, with 6 bases between the two germline ends. The germline gives CDR1 SGHNT, CDR2 YENEEA. The CDR3 is 13 amino acids. Written as DNA, the CDR3 is TGTGCCAGCAGCTTGGGACCCCAAGAGACCCAGTACTTC. Protein sequence: CASSLGPQETQYF.

The chain joins TRBV25-1 to TRBJ1-1; D is possibly TRBD1 (5 bases). Germline V gene sequence: CDR1 MGHDK, CDR2 SYGVNS. This CDR3 contains 12 residues. The germline V and J ends were trimmed by 7 bases and 0 bases, with 6 bases remaining between them. CDR3: CASKGVNTEAFF. The CDR3 region has the DNA TGTGCCAGCAAAGGGGTGAACACTGAAGCTTTCTTT.

This rearrangement joins TRBV9 to TRBJ2-5; D is unclear. The V gene's germline CDR1 is SGDLS and CDR2 YYNGEE. The CDR3 is made up of 13 amino acids. The V gene lost 4 bases and the J gene lost 5 bases, with 12 bases spanning the gap. Here the CDR3 DNA reads TGTGCCAGCAGCCCCCCAATGTTGGAGACCCAGTACTTC. Protein: CASSPPMLETQYF.

CDR3 in amino acids: CASKGGGGHQPQHF. CDR3 DNA: TGTGCCAGCAAAGGTGGCGGGGGCCATCAGCCCCAGCATTTT. The rearrangement links TRBV28 to TRBJ1-5, with a tentative D call TRBD1 (6 bases). CDR3 length: 14 amino acids. Deletions cut 7 bases from V and 5 bases from J, with 15 bases between. Germline V gene data show CDR1 as MDHEN and CDR2 as SYDVKM.

The V and J genes are TRBV23-1 and TRBJ2-3; TRBD1 is a possible D gene (6 bases). TRBV23-1 is assigned to the ORF class and has an uncertain function. Trimming removed 10 bases at V and 2 bases at J, with 16 bases between. There are 14 residues in the CDR3. CDR3 sequence: CAIQGKGTTDTQYF. DNA for the CDR3: TGCGCCATCCAGGGGAAGGGGACCACAGATACGCAGTATTTT.

V and J are TRBV29-1 and TRBJ2-2; D not certain. The CDR3 contains 14 residues. The V end lost 3 bases, the J end lost 0 bases, and 8 bases lay between the germline ends. Per the germline V gene, CDR1 is SQVTM and CDR2 is ANQGSEA. The CDR3 here is CSVDYTSNTGELFF. For the CDR3, the DNA is TGCAGCGTTGATTACACATCGAACACCGGGGAGCTGTTTTTT.